Shown below are 7 T cell receptor beta chains from a single sample sequenced in a study of cytomegalovirus exposure and HLA in healthy donors. Researchers ran the PCR with 60 Vbeta and 13 Jbeta primers. Data came from immunoSEQ multiplex PCR; TCRdb stores just in-frame clones and leaves some out. The table has over 150,000 clones, roughly three quarters seen once. Sequencing was carried out using PBMCs. The receptor source for this set is a man aged 60-69 years in good health and CMV-seronegative.

The chain recombines TRBV7-2 with TRBJ2-4; unclear D gene. This CDR3 has 15 amino acids. V lost 5 bases to trimming and J lost 0 bases, with 11 bases between them. CDR1 and CDR2 from the germline V gene are SGHTA and FQGNSA. CDR3 in amino acids: CASSPQTGAKNIQYF. CDR3 sequence (DNA): TGTGCCAGCAGCCCCCAGACGGGAGCCAAAAACATTCAGTACTTC.

The chain couples TRBV5-1 to TRBJ2-7; the match to TRBD1 covers 10 bases. The CDR3 contains 15 residues. Germline loops: CDR1 SGHRS, CDR2 YFSETQ. V shed 4 bases and J 2 bases; nucleotides not matched to a gene: 6. The CDR3 protein is CASSQGQGGTYEQYF. As DNA, the CDR3 is TGCGCCAGCAGCCAAGGACAGGGGGGAACCTACGAGCAGTACTTC.

This clone appeared a few times. The chain employs TRBV11-2 and TRBJ2-7, with 8 bases aligning to TRBD2. Germline V gives CDR1 SGHAT, CDR2 FQNNGV. V dropped 1 base and J dropped 3; count of bases not matched to a gene: 2. This CDR3 has 14 amino acids. The CDR3 loop is CASSLAGTSYEQYF. As DNA, the CDR3 is TGTGCCAGCAGCTTAGCCGGGACTAGCTACGAGCAGTACTTC. Supplemented by reference TRBV11-2 and TRBJ2-7, the full variable domain reads EAGVAQSPRYKIIEKRQSVAFWCNPISGHATLYWYQQILGQGPKLLIQFQNNGVVDDSQLPKDRFSAERLKGVDSTLKIQPAKLEDSAVYLCASSLAGTSYEQYFGPGTRLTVT.

The chain uses TRBV19 and TRBJ1-5; TRBD1 matches at 7 bases. V was clipped by 8 bases and J by 3 bases; unmatched bases: 4. Germline loops: CDR1 LNHDA, CDR2 SQIVND (reference sequence). CDR3 length equals 13 residues. The CDR3 region has the DNA TGTGCCAGTCGACAGGGAGTCAATCAGCCCCAGCATTTT. It encodes CASRQGVNQPQHF.

The chain has TRBV18 and TRBJ2-5; tentatively, D is TRBD1 (5 bases). The V end was cut by 2 bases, the J end by 1 base, with 11 bases between. CDR3 size: 15 residues. Germline CDR1 and CDR2: KGHSH and LQKENI. In DNA, the CDR3 is TGTGCCAGCTCACCATTGTCCCAGGGCCAAGAGACCCAGTACTTC. Amino acid sequence: CASSPLSQGQETQYF. The complete variable domain, with remaining parts taken from reference TRBV18 and TRBJ2-5, reads NAGVMQNPRHLVRRRGQEARLRCSPMKGHSHVYWYRQLPEEGLKFMVYLQKENIIDESGMPKERFSAEFPKEGPSILRIQQVVRGDSAAYFCASSPLSQGQETQYFGPGTRLLVL.

This chain uses TRBV6-1 with TRBJ2-7; 7 bases align to TRBD1. Trimming took 5 bases from V and 0 from J; bases not matched to a gene: 4. Germline V gives CDR1 MNHNS, CDR2 SASEGT. CDR3 length equals 14 residues. Written as DNA, the CDR3 is TGTGCCAGCAGTTGGGACAGCCTCTCCTACGAGCAGTACTTC. Protein product: CASSWDSLSYEQYF.

The chain couples TRBV7-2 to TRBJ2-7, with a possible D match to TRBD2 (6 bases). Germline V gives CDR1 SGHTA, CDR2 FQGNSA. With 5 bases removed from V and 4 bases from J, the gap between germline ends came to 15 bases. The CDR3 spans 14 residues. In DNA form, the CDR3 reads TGTGCCAGCAGCCGCATGGTTAGCGGTTACGAGCAGTACTTC. It specifies CASSRMVSGYEQYF.